Given below is one TCR beta chain in context. This specimen belongs to a study of blood T cell repertoires in COVID-19. Assignments of participants to cohorts depended upon their own reported clinical history. Measured with immunoSEQ multiplex PCR; TCRdb has only the in-frame clones, and not every one. Of roughly 250,000 clones listed, 70% to 90% are singletons. The clonotype was recovered from a woman aged 25 to 39 who had recovered from COVID-19. The source material was PBMCs or T cells enriched from blood (not recorded which).

CDR3 nucleotide sequence: TGTGCCACCAGCAGAGACGAACCAGCGAGCACTGAAGCTTTCTTT. Its translation is CATSRDEPASTEAFF. The chain recombines TRBV15 with TRBJ1-1; no definite D call. The CDR3 is 15 amino acids. The V end was cut by 0 bases, the J end by 4 bases, with 12 bases between. Germline loops: CDR1 LNHNV, CDR2 YYDKDF (reference sequence).